A single sample is the source of the 22 T cell receptor beta chains below, sequenced in a study of regulatory T cells in long-lasting Graves disease. HTBI primers from iRepertoire and Arm-PCR of CDR3 regions yielded the TCR beta libraries. TCRdb called the multiplex PCR reads again in MiXCR, with one record for every CDR3 protein. The sample holds about 400,000 distinct CDR3 sequences, 15% to 17% seen once. The time point is: newly diagnosed GD, antithyroid drugs for less than 3 months. There was RNA extracted from PBMCs, and the TCR library was made from it. Specimen: peripheral blood mononuclear cells (PBMCs), collected at new diagnosis, from a patient treated with antithyroid drugs. Receptor source: a female donor with Graves disease.

This clonotype has a count of ten or more. The chain has TRBV11-1 and TRBJ2-3, with D perhaps assigned TRBD1 or TRBD2 (5 bases each). Trimming cost V 2 bases and J 0 bases, with 12 bases left between them. This CDR3 has 16 residues. In germline, CDR1 is SGHAT, CDR2 FQDESV (reference sequence). CDR3 region: CASSLLRGYSTDTQYF. In DNA form, the CDR3 reads TGTGCCAGCAGCTTATTGAGGGGTTATAGCACAGATACGCAGTATTTT.

This clonotype was detected many times. CDR3 nucleotide sequence: TGTGCCAGCAGCCATAACAGGGCCAACTATGGCTACACCTTC. The encoded protein is CASSHNRANYGYTF. The chain uses TRBV3-1 and TRBJ1-2; D is perhaps TRBD1 (6 bases). The CDR3 contains 14 residues. The V gene lost 3 bases and the J gene lost 2 bases, with 10 bases spanning the gap. In germline, CDR1 is LGHDT, CDR2 YNNKEL (reference sequence).

A word on this clonotype: This could be a read error, since a much larger clone is one nucleotide away. V gene TRBV6-1 combines with J gene TRBJ2-2, with 9 nucleotides matching TRBD2. V was clipped by 10 bases and J by 3 bases; unmatched bases: 9. Germline V lookup: CDR1 MNHNS, CDR2 SASEGT. The length of the CDR3 is 15 residues. The CDR3 protein is CANISGSRHTGELFF. CDR3 DNA sequence: TGTGCCAACATTAGCGGGAGTCGGCACACCGGGGAGCTGTTTTTT.

CDR3 amino acids: CSARDFQQRTEAFF. CDR3 DNA: TGCAGTGCTAGAGACTTCCAACAGAGGACTGAAGCTTTCTTT. The chain employs TRBV20-1 and TRBJ1-1; D ambiguous. V lost 0 bases and J lost 5, with 13 bases in between. The CDR3 loop spans 14 amino acids. The germline V gene has CDR1 DFQATT and CDR2 SNEGSKA (reference sequence).

This clonotype was detected ten times or more. V is TRBV6-1 and J is TRBJ1-1, with D maybe TRBD1 (6 bases). Germline V gives CDR1 MNHNS, CDR2 SASEGT. The CDR3 totals 13 residues. Trimming pared 5 bases from V and 7 bases from J, leaving 14 bases between. CDR3 residues: CASSTQGINEAFF. Here the CDR3 DNA reads TGTGCCAGCAGTACACAGGGTATTAATGAAGCTTTCTTT.

This clonotype was recorded at least ten times. This chain uses TRBV6-1 with TRBJ2-7; the D gene is possibly TRBD1 (6 bases). This CDR3 region has 13 residues. Germline CDR1 is MNHNS and CDR2 is SASEGT. V was clipped by 6 bases and J by 1 base, with 10 bases between them. CDR3 protein: CASSAGQSYEQYF. The CDR3 coding sequence is TGTGCCAGCAGCGCAGGACAGTCCTACGAGCAGTACTTC.

Many counts were recorded for this clonotype. For the CDR3, the DNA is TGTGCCAGCAGTTTAAGATCAGCGGGGGGCACAGATACGCAGTATTTT. Translation: CASSLRSAGGTDTQYF. V gene TRBV12-3 or TRBV12-4 combines with J gene TRBJ2-3; TRBD2 aligns across 8 bases. The CDR3 is 16 residues long. Germline trimming cut 2 bases from V and 1 base from J; bases unmatched to any gene: 5.

This clonotype was picked up a small number of times. This rearrangement joins TRBV6-2 or TRBV6-3 to TRBJ1-1; D gene uncertain. This CDR3 spans 16 amino acids. Trimming pared 2 bases from V and 5 bases from J, leaving 18 bases between. Germline CDR1 and CDR2: MNHEY and SVGEGT. The CDR3 here is CASSYRRRRGQTEAFF. The CDR3 DNA reads TGTGCCAGCAGTTACCGGCGAAGACGAGGGCAGACTGAAGCTTTCTTT.

The genes are TRBV5-1 and TRBJ1-5; D not resolved. Trimming removed 0 bases from V and 7 bases from J, with 11 bases in between. The CDR3 loop spans 14 amino acids. The germline V gene encodes CDR1 SGHRS and CDR2 YFSETQ. For the CDR3, the DNA is TGCGCCAGCAGCTTGGACACAGCCACCCAGCCCCAGCATTTT. It is translated as CASSLDTATQPQHF.

This clonotype was seen repeatedly, ten times or more. The V and J genes are TRBV10-3 and TRBJ1-1; unclear D gene. CDR3 size: 14 residues. The ends were cut back, 7 bases at V and 2 bases at J, with 14 bases in the middle. Germline CDR1 reads ENHRY; CDR2 reads SYGVKD. CDR3 loop: CAITHDLSNTEAFF. CDR3 nucleotide sequence: TGTGCCATCACCCACGATCTGAGCAACACTGAAGCTTTCTTT.

This clonotype has at least ten counts. The chain joins TRBV3-1 to TRBJ1-2; unclear D gene. V dropped 4 bases and J dropped 4 bases, with 16 bases sitting between them. The germline gives CDR1 LGHDT, CDR2 YNNKEL (reference sequence). This CDR3 is 15 amino acids long. CDR3 nucleotide sequence: TGTGCCAGCAGCCCATGGACCGAGCAAGGCTATGGCTACACCTTC. Translated: CASSPWTEQGYGYTF. Together with reference TRBV3-1 and TRBJ1-2, the CDR3 gives the full variable domain: DTAVSQTPKYLVTQMGNDKSIKCEQNLGHDTMYWYKQDSKKFLKIMFSYNNKELIINETVPNRFSPKSPDKAHLNLHINSLELGDSAVYFCASSPWTEQGYGYTFGSGTRLTVV.

V gene TRBV6-5 combines with J gene TRBJ1-5; D remains unclear. V shed 3 bases and J shed 5 bases, with 8 bases lying between them. Per germline, CDR1 MNHEY and CDR2 SVGAGI. The CDR3 runs to 13 residues. The DNA of the CDR3 is TGTGCCAGCAGTTATCGCCTAGATCAGCCCCAGCATTTT. It specifies CASSYRLDQPQHF.

This chain joins TRBV6-1 and TRBJ1-2; the D is unclear. The CDR3 totals 14 residues. Germline V gene lookup returns CDR1 MNHNS and CDR2 SASEGT. V dropped 0 bases and J dropped 8 bases, with 13 bases sitting between them. The CDR3 loop is CASSEAQTLRGYTF. The CDR3 DNA reads TGTGCCAGCAGTGAAGCACAAACGTTGAGGGGCTACACCTTC.

This clonotype was detected only a few times. V gene TRBV12-3 or TRBV12-4 combines with J gene TRBJ2-6; 7 nucleotides match TRBD2. The CDR3 has 18 residues. Trimming cost V 5 bases and J 0 bases; bases outside gene matches: 10. The CDR3 nucleotides read TGTGCCAGCAGTCCCCCTTGGGGGGGAAACTCTGGGGCCAACGTCCTGACTTTC. As protein: CASSPPWGGNSGANVLTF.

This clonotype appeared many times. This chain uses TRBV18 with TRBJ1-1, with D maybe TRBD1 (6 bases). The CDR3 has 16 residues. The V and J ends lost 0 bases and 4 bases respectively, with 15 bases between them. Per germline, CDR1 KGHSH and CDR2 LQKENI. The CDR3 DNA is TGTGCCAGCTCACCACCGAGAGGGGGAGGTTTCACTGAAGCTTTCTTT. Protein sequence: CASSPPRGGGFTEAFF. The entire variable domain, with the rest obtained from reference TRBV18 and TRBJ1-1, is as follows: NAGVMQNPRHLVRRRGQEARLRCSPMKGHSHVYWYRQLPEEGLKFMVYLQKENIIDESGMPKERFSAEFPKEGPSILRIQQVVRGDSAAYFCASSPPRGGGFTEAFFGQGTRLTVV.

This clonotype occurred a few times. One end of the junction does not line up with germline, which may come from a read error. The genes are TRBV6-1 and TRBJ2-4; a weak D match, TRBD2 (6 bases). Germline CDR1 reads MNHNS; CDR2 reads SASEGT. The CDR3 consists of 15 residues. The CDR3 nucleotides are TGTGCCAGCAGCCGGGACTTGGAAAACCCCGATCGTCCGTTCTTC. Translating it yields CASSRDLENPDRPFF.

This clonotype was recorded at least ten times. The chain uses TRBV6-1 and TRBJ1-4; no reliable D call. The CDR3 sequence is 15 residues long. Per the germline V gene, CDR1 is MNHNS and CDR2 is SASEGT. Trimming shortened V by 8 bases and J by 3 bases, and 16 bases separated the two germline ends. CDR3 sequence: CASVQGSASNEKLFF. The CDR3 nucleotides are TGTGCCAGCGTACAAGGGTCGGCGTCTAATGAAAAACTGTTTTTT.

There are many counts of this clonotype. The chain carries TRBV20-1 and TRBJ2-7, with D unclear. CDR3 length: 16 residues. Trimming pared 4 bases from V and 4 bases from J, leaving 23 bases between. From germline, CDR1 is DFQATT and CDR2 SNEGSKA (reference sequence). The CDR3 DNA reads as TGCAGTGCTACCGAAGCTAGACCACTGATATCTTACGAGCAGTACTTC. This codes for CSATEARPLISYEQYF.

This clonotype showed up many times. CDR3 loop: CASNFRIEAFF. CDR3 sequence (DNA): TGTGCCAGCAATTTTAGGATCGAAGCTTTCTTT. V usage is TRBV28 and J usage is TRBJ1-1; D is ambiguous. CDR1 is MDHEN, CDR2 SYDVKM, per germline. V lost 7 bases, J lost 8 bases, and 11 bases lay in between. CDR3 length: 11 residues. The whole variable domain, remainder taken from reference TRBV28 and TRBJ1-1, is DVKVTQSSRYLVKRTGEKVFLECVQDMDHENMFWYRQDPGLGLRLIYFSYDVKMKEKGDIPEGYSVSREKKERFSLILESASTNQTSMYLCASNFRIEAFFGQGTRLTVV.

The chain joins TRBV29-1 to TRBJ2-5; 12 nucleotides agree with TRBD2. From germline, CDR1 is SQVTM and CDR2 ANQGSEA. This CDR3 has 18 residues. The ends lost 0 bases at V and 5 bases at J; junction bases unmatched: 13. The CDR3 DNA sequence: TGCAGCGTTGAAGATCTGGAGCTAGCGGGGGGGCCCAGCGAGACCCAGTACTTC. Its protein is CSVEDLELAGGPSETQYF. The full variable domain, with the rest looked up from reference TRBV29-1 and TRBJ2-5, is SAVISQKPSRDICQRGTSLTIQCQVDSQVTMMFWYRQQPGQSLTLIATANQGSEATYESGFVIDKFPISRPNLTFSTLTVSNMSPEDSSIYLCSVEDLELAGGPSETQYFGPGTRLLVL.

The chain is built from TRBV7-9 and TRBJ2-2; the match to TRBD2 covers 10 bases. J lost 1 base, V lost 4 bases, and 15 bases had no gene match. CDR1 is SEHNR, CDR2 FQNEAQ, per germline (reference sequence). The CDR3 runs 20 residues. The CDR3 loop reads CASSWILAGEPTRNTGELFF. The CDR3 DNA follows: TGTGCCAGCAGCTGGATTCTAGCGGGAGAGCCCACTAGGAACACCGGGGAGCTGTTTTTT.

There are many counts of this clonotype. The chain has TRBV12-3 or TRBV12-4 and TRBJ1-5; 10 positions agree with TRBD1. V was pared by 4 bases and J by 5 bases, with 5 bases of the junction left unmatched. CDR3 length equals 15 residues. CDR3 loop: CASSSSGTGDQPQHF. CDR3 DNA sequence: TGTGCCAGCAGTTCCTCCGGGACAGGGGATCAGCCCCAGCATTTT.